These 24 T cell receptor beta chains were all obtained from the same sample, sequenced in a study of T cell responses to AZD1222 COVID-19 vaccine. This table comes from immunoSEQ multiplex PCR, and its TCRdb copy is limited to in-frame clones, with some not included. The table has some 160,000 clones, 88% seen once; the top ten hold roughly 5.5%. Sequenced here: peripheral blood, sampled on day 0 of AZD1222 vaccination. These receptors were taken from an adult in good health.

This clone was counted once. The rearrangement joins TRBV6-5 to TRBJ1-1, with a weak D call TRBD1 (5 bases). Germline V gene data show CDR1 as MNHEY and CDR2 as SVGAGI. The CDR3 length is 13 residues. The germline V and J ends were trimmed by 8 bases and 5 bases, with 15 bases remaining between them. The CDR3 sequence: CASLTGGKTEAFF. As DNA, the CDR3 is TGTGCCAGCCTAACGGGGGGGAAAACTGAAGCTTTCTTT.

The gene calls are TRBV5-1 and TRBJ2-5; 10 bases match TRBD1. Trimming cost V 4 bases and J 5 bases; bases outside gene matches: 5. The CDR3 covers 14 residues. Germline lookup yields CDR1 SGHRS and CDR2 YFSETQ. The CDR3 bases are TGCGCCAGCAGCATAGGACAGGGGGAGGAGACCCAGTACTTC. Residues: CASSIGQGEETQYF.

The chain has TRBV6-1 and TRBJ2-7; 9 nucleotides line up with TRBD1. The CDR3 runs 15 residues. Germline CDR1 and CDR2: MNHNS and SASEGT. J gave up 3 bases and V 3 bases, and 6 bases lay outside the gene matches. CDR3 DNA sequence: TGTGCCAGCAGTGACCTGGGACAGGGAGACTACGAGCAGTACTTC. It encodes CASSDLGQGDYEQYF.

The chain carries TRBV3-1 (or the pseudogene TRBV3-2) and TRBJ1-1; D call uncertain. Germline values: CDR1 LGHDT, CDR2 YNNKEL (reference sequence). This CDR3 has 14 residues. V was cut by 1 base and J by 2 bases, with 8 bases left in between. The DNA for the CDR3 is TGTGCCAGCAGCCAAGGACCGGGAAACACTGAAGCTTTCTTT. This sequence encodes CASSQGPGNTEAFF.

Written as DNA, the CDR3 is TGTGCCAGCAGTTCCCTCCTTGACAGGGCTAGCGGGGGTCCCTACGAGCAGTACTTC. This codes for CASSSLLDRASGGPYEQYF. J is TRBJ2-7 and V is TRBV28; TRBD2 aligns across 10 bases. Germline V lookup: CDR1 MDHEN, CDR2 SYDVKM. Trimming at V came to 4 bases and at J to 2 bases, leaving 17 bases not matched to a gene. The CDR3 extends over 19 amino acids.

The rearrangement uses TRBV9 and TRBJ2-1; TRBD1 matches at 7 bases. CDR3 length: 15 amino acids. CDR1 and CDR2 from the germline V gene are SGDLS and YYNGEE. Losses at the gene ends were 4 bases for V and 4 bases for J; bases not matched to a gene: 8. The CDR3 DNA is TGTGCCAGCAGCCCCAGAGACAGGGATTACAATGAGCAGTTCTTC. This encodes CASSPRDRDYNEQFF.

This chain links TRBV7-3 with TRBJ2-2; TRBD1 is a possible D gene (6 bases). CDR1 is SGHTA and CDR2 is FQGTGA in the germline V gene. Deletions cut 4 bases from V and 3 bases from J, with 15 bases between. The CDR3 has 16 amino acids. The CDR3 DNA follows: TGTGCCAGCAGCTATATTCAGGGGTCATACACCGGGGAGCTGTTTTTT. The encoded protein is CASSYIQGSYTGELFF.

The CDR3, as DNA: TGTGCCAGCTCACCACGGGCGGGGAACAATCAGCCCCAGCATTTT. Protein sequence: CASSPRAGNNQPQHF. V and J are TRBV18 and TRBJ1-5, with D hard to call. Trimming stripped 1 base from V and 3 bases from J, with 10 bases between. The germline CDR1 and CDR2 sequences are KGHSH and LQKENI. This CDR3 has 15 residues.

The J gene is TRBJ2-7, the V gene TRBV5-8; the D gene is possibly TRBD1 (5 bases). This CDR3 comprises 17 residues. With 4 bases removed from V and 0 bases from J, the gap between germline ends came to 20 bases. Germline lookup yields CDR1 SGHTS and CDR2 YDEGEE. DNA for the CDR3: TGTGCCAGCAGCCGCAGGGCTACCCTTTTAAGCTCCTACGAGCAGTACTTC. This translates into CASSRRATLLSSYEQYF.

The V gene is TRBV6-5, the J gene TRBJ1-1; D remains ambiguous. CDR1 and CDR2 from the germline V gene are MNHEY and SVGAGI. This CDR3 region has 14 residues. Trimming removed 0 bases at V and 8 bases at J, with 13 bases between. CDR3 sequence: CASSYSSVRGEAFF. The DNA of the CDR3 is TGTGCCAGCAGTTACTCGTCCGTTCGAGGGGAAGCTTTCTTT.

The genes are TRBV4-1 and TRBJ2-7; 9 nucleotides align to TRBD1. CDR3 length: 15 residues. With V trimmed by 2 bases and J by 6 bases, 8 bases remained unmatched. The germline CDR1 and CDR2 sequences are MGHRA and YSYEKL. Here the CDR3 reads CASSQSKQGATEQYF. CDR3 DNA sequence: TGCGCCAGCAGCCAATCTAAACAGGGGGCAACCGAGCAGTACTTC.

The rearrangement links TRBV10-3 to TRBJ2-1, with 8 bases matching TRBD2. From germline, CDR1 is ENHRY and CDR2 SYGVKD. Trimming at V came to 8 bases and at J to 8 bases, leaving 11 bases not matched to a gene. The CDR3 totals 14 residues. The CDR3 loop is CAISDSGGPYEQFF. CDR3 DNA sequence: TGTGCCATCTCTGACTCGGGAGGGCCCTATGAGCAGTTCTTC.

The chain combines TRBV6-1 with TRBJ2-7, with D perhaps TRBD1 or TRBD2 (6 bases each). Deletions cut 1 base from V and 2 bases from J, with 21 bases between. The CDR3 totals 18 residues. Germline CDR1 MNHNS, CDR2 SASEGT. The CDR3, as DNA: TGTGCCAGCAGTGAAGGGGACGGGGGCCCTCCTAACCCCTACGAGCAGTACTTC. This translates into CASSEGDGGPPNPYEQYF.

The chain employs TRBV2 and TRBJ2-3; 8 positions agree with TRBD1. This CDR3 is 14 amino acids long. Unmatched junction bases numbered 2, after V lost 2 bases and J lost 4 bases. Germline values: CDR1 SNHLY, CDR2 FYNNEI. CDR3 bases: TGTGCCAGCAGTGAACAGGGGGCGGCAGATACGCAGTATTTT. Amino acid sequence: CASSEQGAADTQYF.

The chain couples TRBV9 to TRBJ1-4; D is undetermined. Trimming stripped 0 bases from V and 4 bases from J, with 10 bases between. The germline CDR1 and CDR2 sequences are SGDLS and YYNGEE. The CDR3 is 15 amino acids. As DNA, the CDR3 is TGTGCCAGCAGCGTAGCTCCACAGAGTAATGAAAAACTGTTTTTT. Translation gives CASSVAPQSNEKLFF.

The genes are TRBV18 and TRBJ2-1, with D unresolved. The V gene lost 2 bases and the J gene lost 7 bases, with 6 bases spanning the gap. Per germline, CDR1 KGHSH and CDR2 LQKENI. The CDR3 runs to 12 residues. The CDR3 here is CASSPSQNEQFF. DNA for the CDR3: TGTGCCAGCTCACCAAGCCAGAATGAGCAGTTCTTC.

The chain links TRBV27 to TRBJ1-5, with 7 bases lining up with TRBD1. Germline trimming cut 4 bases from V and 4 bases from J; bases unmatched to any gene: 7. The length of the CDR3 is 15 residues. From germline, CDR1 is MNHEY and CDR2 SMNVEV (reference sequence). The CDR3 coding sequence is TGTGCCAGCAGTTCTCGACAGGGTCGGAATCAGCCCCAGCATTTT. It translates to CASSSRQGRNQPQHF.

The V call is TRBV27, the J call TRBJ2-7, with 8 bases aligning to TRBD1. The CDR3 covers 16 residues. Germline CDR1 reads MNHEY; CDR2 reads SMNVEV (reference sequence). With V trimmed by 0 bases and J by 6 bases, 10 bases remained unmatched. CDR3 region: CASSLSSRGQFGEQYF. The CDR3 DNA is TGTGCCAGCAGTTTATCGAGCAGGGGGCAATTTGGCGAGCAGTACTTC.

The genes are TRBV27 and TRBJ2-5; D is uncertain. The CDR3 extends over 14 amino acids. Germline V gene sequence: CDR1 MNHEY, CDR2 SMNVEV (reference sequence). V was clipped by 1 base and J by 4 bases, with 10 bases between them. The CDR3 coding sequence is TGTGCCAGCAGTTTATTGGGCGGCTTAGAGACCCAGTACTTC. Translating it yields CASSLLGGLETQYF.

The chain couples TRBV7-2 to TRBJ2-5, with D possibly matching TRBD1 (6 bases). In germline, CDR1 is SGHTA, CDR2 FQGNSA. This CDR3 contains 15 residues. V gave up 1 base and J gave up 3 bases, with 12 bases separating them. The CDR3 spells CASSLGSRQEETQYF. DNA for the CDR3: TGTGCCAGCAGCTTAGGTTCCAGACAGGAAGAGACCCAGTACTTC. Using reference TRBV7-2 and TRBJ2-5 for the parts outside the CDR3, the full variable domain is GAGVSQSPSNKVTEKGKDVELRCDPISGHTALYWYRQSLGQGLEFLIYFQGNSAPDKSGLPSDRFSAERTGGSVSTLTIQRTQQEDSAVYLCASSLGSRQEETQYFGPGTRLLVL.

V gene TRBV19 combines with J gene TRBJ1-6, with D maybe TRBD1 (6 bases). V lost 2 bases and J 5 bases, leaving 10 bases between the germline ends. Per the germline V gene, CDR1 is LNHDA and CDR2 is SQIVND (reference sequence). The CDR3 covers 15 residues. The CDR3 DNA sequence: TGTGCCAGTAGTATAACAGGGATCAATAATTCACCCCTCCACTTT. Protein sequence: CASSITGINNSPLHF. The complete variable domain, with remaining parts taken from reference TRBV19 and TRBJ1-6, reads DGGITQSPKYLFRKEGQNVTLSCEQNLNHDAMYWYRQDPGQGLRLIYYSQIVNDFQKGDIAEGYSVSREKKESFPLTVTSAQKNPTAFYLCASSITGINNSPLHFGNGTRLTVT.

V gene TRBV28 combines with J gene TRBJ2-6, with D possibly matching TRBD1 (6 bases). Germline CDR1 and CDR2: MDHEN and SYDVKM. Trimming took 7 bases from V and 2 from J, leaving 15 bases between them. The CDR3 has 16 residues. DNA for the CDR3: TGTGCCAGCACCTCACAGGGTGTCGCTGGGGCCAACGTCCTGACTTTC. This gives the protein CASTSQGVAGANVLTF.

V and J are TRBV6-2 or TRBV6-3 and TRBJ1-6; 8 bases are shared with TRBD1. V lost 5 bases, J lost 10 bases, and 7 bases stayed unmatched. In germline, CDR1 is MNHEY, CDR2 SVGEGT. This CDR3 contains 14 residues. CDR3 in amino acids: CASSPRTGPSPLHF. In DNA, the CDR3 is TGTGCCAGCAGTCCGCGGACAGGGCCATCACCCCTCCACTTT.

The chain recombines TRBV28 with TRBJ2-1; D is ambiguous. CDR1 is MDHEN and CDR2 is SYDVKM in the germline V gene. CDR3 length equals 13 residues. V lost 7 bases, J lost 8 bases, and 15 bases lay in between. The CDR3 sequence is CASTYRASHEQFF. CDR3 bases: TGTGCCAGCACCTATCGGGCTTCCCATGAGCAGTTCTTC. The full variable domain, its missing parts supplied by reference TRBV28 and TRBJ2-1, is DVKVTQSSRYLVKRTGEKVFLECVQDMDHENMFWYRQDPGLGLRLIYFSYDVKMKEKGDIPEGYSVSREKKERFSLILESASTNQTSMYLCASTYRASHEQFFGPGTRLTVL.